These 21 T cell receptor beta chains were sequenced from one sample in a study of human T cells and chemical hapten exposure. Blood, whole and unfractionated, served as the source for total RNA extraction. TCRdb redid the calling of the 5' RACE reads with MiXCR, one entry per CDR3 protein. The data contain approximately 150,000 distinct CDR3 sequences, about 4.3% of them singletons. The receptors derive from a female donor in good health.

This clonotype was counted at least ten times. This chain connects TRBV7-9 to TRBJ1-2; 7 bases are a match to TRBD1. The germline gives CDR1 SEHNR, CDR2 FQNEAQ (reference sequence). This CDR3 is built from 15 residues. With 3 bases clipped from V and 4 bases from J, the junction kept 8 bases outside the gene matches. CDR3 in DNA: TGTGCCAGCAGCTTGATCGACAGGGAAGCCTATGGCTACACCTTC. This sequence encodes CASSLIDREAYGYTF. The full variable domain, with the rest looked up from reference TRBV7-9 and TRBJ1-2, is DTGVSQNPRHKITKRGQNVTFRCDPISEHNRLYWYRQTLGQGPEFLTYFQNEAQLEKSRLLSDRFSAERPKGSFSTLEIQRTEQGDSAMYLCASSLIDREAYGYTFGSGTRLTVV.

V and J are TRBV6-1 and TRBJ2-3, with TRBD2 matching over 9 bases. The V gene's germline CDR1 is MNHNS and CDR2 SASEGT. The CDR3 loop spans 17 amino acids. J gave up 1 base and V 5 bases, and 10 bases lay outside the gene matches. CDR3 amino acids: CASSSFRSSGGTDTQYF. CDR3 DNA sequence: TGTGCCAGCAGTTCATTCCGGTCTAGCGGGGGCACAGATACGCAGTATTTT.

This clonotype was detected ten times or more. The rearrangement joins TRBV5-1 to TRBJ2-7; a weak D match, TRBD2 (5 bases). The germline V gene has CDR1 SGHRS and CDR2 YFSETQ. CDR3 size: 14 residues. Deletions cut 0 bases from V and 0 bases from J, with 7 bases between. The CDR3 protein is CASSLEEGSYEQYF. The CDR3 DNA reads as TGCGCCAGCAGCTTGGAAGAGGGCTCCTACGAGCAGTACTTC.

Many counts were recorded for this clonotype. The chain has TRBV4-2 and TRBJ2-1, with D tentatively TRBD2 (5 bases). The CDR3 sequence is 17 residues long. Germline V gene data show CDR1 as LGHNA and CDR2 as YNFKEQ. Trimming took off 1 base at V and 2 bases at J, with 15 bases between the two ends. The CDR3 bases are TGTGCCAGCAGCCAAGTTGTTTCGGGGAGCACCTACAATGAGCAGTTCTTC. The encoded protein is CASSQVVSGSTYNEQFF.

This chain connects TRBV18 to TRBJ1-4, with TRBD1 as a possible D gene (5 bases). The ends were cut back, 3 bases at V and 8 bases at J, with 16 bases in the middle. Germline V CDR1 and CDR2: KGHSH, LQKENI. The CDR3 consists of 15 residues. CDR3 amino acids: CASSPSAGKDEKLFF. CDR3 sequence (DNA): TGTGCCAGCTCACCCTCCGCAGGGAAGGACGAAAAACTGTTTTTT.

This clonotype showed up just a few times. The rearrangement joins TRBV18 to TRBJ2-1; 11 bases align to TRBD1. With V trimmed by 3 bases and J by 3 bases, 1 base remained unmatched. The CDR3 loop spans 15 amino acids. From germline, CDR1 is KGHSH and CDR2 LQKENI. The CDR3 is CASSPGTGGYNEQFF. The CDR3, as DNA: TGTGCCAGCTCACCCGGGACAGGGGGCTACAATGAGCAGTTCTTC.

This clonotype appeared many times. This chain uses TRBV5-1 with TRBJ2-3; 7 bases map to TRBD1. The CDR3 runs to 15 residues. Germline CDR1 SGHRS, CDR2 YFSETQ. Trimming took 0 bases from V and 3 from J; bases not matched to a gene: 4. The CDR3 loop reads CASSLVDRATDTQYF. The DNA for the CDR3 is TGCGCCAGCAGCTTGGTAGACAGGGCGACAGATACGCAGTATTTT.

The chain couples TRBV2 to TRBJ2-5; D gene uncertain. The CDR3 is made up of 13 amino acids. CDR1 and CDR2 from the germline V gene are SNHLY and FYNNEI. V dropped 3 bases and J dropped 6 bases, with 11 bases sitting between them. CDR3 bases: TGTGCCAGCAGTGAGGGGTTCTCGAAGACCCAGTACTTC. It specifies CASSEGFSKTQYF.

At least ten counts were recorded for this clonotype. The CDR3 DNA is TGTGCCAGCAGCTATCGCCTAGATACGCAGTATTTT. It specifies CASSYRLDTQYF. This chain joins TRBV7-9 and TRBJ2-3; no firm D call. This CDR3 is built from 12 residues. Trimming removed 4 bases from V and 5 bases from J, with 7 bases in between. The germline V gene encodes CDR1 SEHNR and CDR2 FQNEAQ (reference sequence).

This clonotype was found many times. The genes are TRBV18 and TRBJ1-3; D ambiguous. Germline-derived CDR1 and CDR2 are KGHSH and LQKENI. Trimming removed 1 base at V and 0 bases at J, with 19 bases between. CDR3 length equals 19 residues. The CDR3 DNA is TGTGCCAGCTCACCACTACCTACCTTTGAGGGATACTCTGGAAACACCATATATTTT. Translation: CASSPLPTFEGYSGNTIYF.

There are many counts of this clonotype. The chain links TRBV27 to TRBJ2-5, with 7 nucleotides matching TRBD1. Germline trimming cut 5 bases from V and 3 bases from J; bases unmatched to any gene: 6. The CDR3 has 14 amino acids. The germline CDR1 and CDR2 sequences are MNHEY and SMNVEV (reference sequence). The CDR3 DNA reads as TGTGCCAGCAGTGACGGACAGGCCAAAGAGACCCAGTACTTC. Its protein is CASSDGQAKETQYF.

The sample holds many counts of this clonotype. The chain carries TRBV12-3 or TRBV12-4 and TRBJ2-6; D uncertain. This CDR3 is 14 amino acids long. V was shortened by 3 bases and J by 9 bases, with 12 bases between the two germline ends. In nucleotides, the CDR3 is TGTGCCAGCAGTTTCGGCGGAGTCCGCAACGTCCTGACTTTC. This encodes CASSFGGVRNVLTF.

In its sample, this clonotype was seen many times. The chain employs TRBV20-1 and TRBJ1-5; D might be TRBD1 (6 bases). The V end lost 3 bases, the J end lost 0 bases, and 12 bases lay between the germline ends. Germline V lookup: CDR1 DFQATT, CDR2 SNEGSKA (reference sequence). The CDR3 has 15 residues. The CDR3 sequence: CSARDSIDSNQPQHF. DNA for the CDR3: TGCAGTGCTAGGGACAGTATTGATAGCAATCAGCCCCAGCATTTT.

This clonotype was picked up many times. The chain recombines TRBV10-3 with TRBJ1-2, with 12 bases lining up with TRBD1. Germline V CDR1 and CDR2: ENHRY, SYGVKD. The CDR3 is made up of 20 amino acids. After removal of 4 bases from V and 0 bases from J, the junction contained 15 bases not matched to a gene. The CDR3 is CAISVEHFGTGGIANYGYTF. CDR3 in DNA: TGTGCCATCAGTGTCGAGCATTTCGGGACAGGGGGCATCGCTAACTATGGCTACACCTTC.

At least ten counts were recorded for this clonotype. The chain has TRBV7-9 and TRBJ2-6; maybe TRBD2 (5 bases). CDR1 and CDR2 from the germline V gene are SEHNR and FQNEAQ (reference sequence). This CDR3 is built from 20 residues. Trimming removed 3 bases at V and 0 bases at J, with 21 bases between. CDR3 region: CASSFNSGTGPRSGANVLTF. The CDR3 nucleotides are TGTGCCAGCAGCTTTAACAGCGGAACCGGACCTCGCTCTGGGGCCAACGTCCTGACTTTC.

V usage is TRBV7-2 and J usage is TRBJ1-1; no reliable D call. Looked up from germline, CDR1 is SGHTA and CDR2 is FQGNSA. The CDR3 is 11 amino acids. Trimming cost V 4 bases and J 10 bases, with 10 bases left between them. This chain's CDR3 is CASSWYMGAFF. CDR3 nucleotides: TGTGCCAGCAGCTGGTACATGGGAGCTTTCTTT.

V and J are TRBV4-3 and TRBJ1-4; unclear D gene. Per germline, CDR1 LGHNA and CDR2 YSLEER. V lost 4 bases to trimming and J lost 3 bases, with 9 bases between them. This CDR3 region has 14 residues. In DNA form, the CDR3 reads TGCGCCAGCAGCCTGCTAGGGCCTAATGAAAAACTGTTTTTT. It yields the protein CASSLLGPNEKLFF.

The sample holds many counts of this clonotype. V gene TRBV7-6 combines with J gene TRBJ2-2; TRBD2 might be the D (6 bases). This CDR3 comprises 17 residues. Germline V gives CDR1 SGHVS, CDR2 FNYEAQ. V was trimmed by 6 bases and J by 1 base, leaving 18 bases between them. CDR3 nucleotides: TGTGCCAGCAGATCTTGGATCCGGGGGATGAACACCGGGGAGCTGTTTTTT. Translation gives CASRSWIRGMNTGELFF.

At least ten counts were recorded for this clonotype. The chain recombines TRBV6-6 with TRBJ2-1; D uncertain. Germline assignment: CDR1 MNHNY and CDR2 SVGAGI (reference sequence). Trimming took off 4 bases at V and 6 bases at J, with 7 bases between the two ends. This CDR3 comprises 12 residues. The DNA for the CDR3 is TGTGCCAGCAGTTCCGGGCCCAATGAGCAGTTCTTC. This sequence encodes CASSSGPNEQFF.

This clonotype appeared many times. The chain links TRBV20-1 to TRBJ2-7; D is unresolved. This CDR3 has 12 amino acids. Germline V gene lookup returns CDR1 DFQATT and CDR2 SNEGSKA (reference sequence). The germline V and J ends were trimmed by 3 bases and 5 bases, with 11 bases remaining between them. Here the CDR3 reads CSASYRSNEQYF. The CDR3 nucleotides read TGCAGTGCTAGTTATCGGTCTAACGAGCAGTACTTC.

This chain joins TRBV9 and TRBJ1-1; perhaps TRBD1 as D (6 bases). The CDR3 is made up of 15 amino acids. Germline V lookup: CDR1 SGDLS, CDR2 YYNGEE. Trimming shortened V by 3 bases and J by 5 bases, and 17 bases separated the two germline ends. The CDR3: CASSEGGMMGTEAFF. DNA of the CDR3: TGTGCCAGCAGCGAAGGGGGGATGATGGGGACTGAAGCTTTCTTT.